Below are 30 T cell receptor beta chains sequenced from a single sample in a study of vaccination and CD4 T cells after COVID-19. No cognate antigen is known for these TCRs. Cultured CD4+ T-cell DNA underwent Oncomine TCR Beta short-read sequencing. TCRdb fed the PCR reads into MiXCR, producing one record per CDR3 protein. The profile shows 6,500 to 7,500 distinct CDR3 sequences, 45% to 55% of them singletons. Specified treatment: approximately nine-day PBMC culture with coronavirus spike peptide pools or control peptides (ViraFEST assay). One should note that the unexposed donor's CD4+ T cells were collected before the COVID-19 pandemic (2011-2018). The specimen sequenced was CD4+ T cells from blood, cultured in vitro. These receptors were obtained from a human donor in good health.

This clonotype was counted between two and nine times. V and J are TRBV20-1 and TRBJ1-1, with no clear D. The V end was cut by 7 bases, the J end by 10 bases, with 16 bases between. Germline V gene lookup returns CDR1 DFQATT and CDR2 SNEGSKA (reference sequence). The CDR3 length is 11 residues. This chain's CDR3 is CSVYGGERAFF. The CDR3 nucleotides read TGCAGTGTCTACGGCGGGGAAAGAGCTTTCTTT.

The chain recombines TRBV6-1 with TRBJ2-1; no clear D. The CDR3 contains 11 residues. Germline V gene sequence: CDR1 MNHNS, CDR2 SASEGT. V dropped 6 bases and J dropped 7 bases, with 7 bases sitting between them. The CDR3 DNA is TGTGCCAGCAGGCAAGTGAATGAGCAGTTCTTC. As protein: CASRQVNEQFF.

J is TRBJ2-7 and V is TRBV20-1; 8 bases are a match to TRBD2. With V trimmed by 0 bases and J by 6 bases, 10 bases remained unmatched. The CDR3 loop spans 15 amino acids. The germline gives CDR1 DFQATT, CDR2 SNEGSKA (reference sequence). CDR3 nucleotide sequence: TGCAGTGCTAGAGATCTTGGGGCGGGAGGACCCGAGCAGTACTTC. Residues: CSARDLGAGGPEQYF.

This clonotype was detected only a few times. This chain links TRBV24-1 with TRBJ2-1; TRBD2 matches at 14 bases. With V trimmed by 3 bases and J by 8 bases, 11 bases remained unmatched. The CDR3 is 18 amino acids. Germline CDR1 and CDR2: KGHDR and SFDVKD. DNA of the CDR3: TGTGCCACCAGTGATCGGGCCGGGACTAGCGGGAGAAGGGATGAGCAGTTCTTC. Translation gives CATSDRAGTSGRRDEQFF.

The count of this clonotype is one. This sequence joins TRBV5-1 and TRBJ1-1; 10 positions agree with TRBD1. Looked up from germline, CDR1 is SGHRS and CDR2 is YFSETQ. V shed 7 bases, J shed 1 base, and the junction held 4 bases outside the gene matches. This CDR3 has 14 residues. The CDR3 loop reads CASAWTGGNTEAFF. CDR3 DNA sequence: TGCGCCAGCGCTTGGACAGGGGGGAACACTGAAGCTTTCTTT.

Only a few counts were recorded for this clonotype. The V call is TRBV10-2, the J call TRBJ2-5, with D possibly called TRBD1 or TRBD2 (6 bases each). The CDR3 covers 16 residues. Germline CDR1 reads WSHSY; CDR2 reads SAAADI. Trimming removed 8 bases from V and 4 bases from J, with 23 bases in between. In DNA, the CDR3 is TGCGCCAGCGCATCACGGGGGACAAGAGTACGAGAGACCCAGTACTTC. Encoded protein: CASASRGTRVRETQYF.

CDR3 nucleotides: TGTGCCAGCAGTTACTCGTCCGGAGGGCCGACAGATACGCAGTATTTT. This encodes CASSYSSGGPTDTQYF. The V gene is TRBV6-2 or TRBV6-3, the J gene TRBJ2-3, with D possibly TRBD2 on 6 matching bases. V lost 0 bases to trimming and J lost 3 bases, with 13 bases between them. CDR1 MNHEY and CDR2 SVGEGT come from the germline V gene. The CDR3 extends over 16 amino acids.

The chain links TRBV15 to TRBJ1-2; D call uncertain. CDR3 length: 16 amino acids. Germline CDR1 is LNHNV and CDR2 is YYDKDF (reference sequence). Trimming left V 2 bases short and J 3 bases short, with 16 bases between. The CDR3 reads CATSRPQVRRDYGYTF. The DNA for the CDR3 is TGTGCCACCAGCAGACCTCAGGTACGCCGGGACTATGGCTACACCTTC.

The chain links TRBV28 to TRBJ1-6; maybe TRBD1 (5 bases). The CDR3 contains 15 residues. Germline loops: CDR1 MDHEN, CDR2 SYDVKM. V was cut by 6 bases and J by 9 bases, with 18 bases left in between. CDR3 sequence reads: CASRPLGPWSSPLHF. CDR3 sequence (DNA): TGTGCCAGCAGACCCCTGGGGCCCTGGAGTTCACCCCTCCACTTT. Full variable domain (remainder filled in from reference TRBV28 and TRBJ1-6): DVKVTQSSRYLVKRTGEKVFLECVQDMDHENMFWYRQDPGLGLRLIYFSYDVKMKEKGDIPEGYSVSREKKERFSLILESASTNQTSMYLCASRPLGPWSSPLHFGNGTRLTVT.

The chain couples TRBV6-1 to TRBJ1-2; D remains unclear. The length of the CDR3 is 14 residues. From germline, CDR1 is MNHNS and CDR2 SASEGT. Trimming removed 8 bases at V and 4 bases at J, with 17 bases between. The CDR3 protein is CASADYTGSYGYTF. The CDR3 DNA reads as TGTGCCAGCGCAGATTATACGGGGTCCTATGGCTACACCTTC.

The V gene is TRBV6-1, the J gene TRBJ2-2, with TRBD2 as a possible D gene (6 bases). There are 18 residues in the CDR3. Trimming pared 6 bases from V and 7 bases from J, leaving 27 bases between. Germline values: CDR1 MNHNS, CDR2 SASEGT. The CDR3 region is CASRTHSATRDLGGELFF. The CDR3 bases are TGTGCCAGCAGAACCCATTCAGCGACTAGAGATCTCGGCGGGGAGCTGTTTTTT.

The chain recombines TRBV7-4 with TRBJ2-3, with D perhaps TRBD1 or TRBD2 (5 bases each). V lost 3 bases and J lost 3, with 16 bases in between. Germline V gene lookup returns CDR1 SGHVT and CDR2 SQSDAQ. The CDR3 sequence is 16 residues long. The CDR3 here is CASSLTGHPGTDTQYF. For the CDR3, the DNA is TGTGCCAGCAGCTTGACGGGGCACCCAGGGACAGATACGCAGTATTTT. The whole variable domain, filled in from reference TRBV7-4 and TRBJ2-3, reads GAGVSQSPRYKVAKRGRDVALRCDSISGHVTLYWYRQTLGQGSEVLTYSQSDAQRDKSGRPSGRFSAERPERSVSTLKIQRTEQGDSAVYLCASSLTGHPGTDTQYFGPGTRLTVL.

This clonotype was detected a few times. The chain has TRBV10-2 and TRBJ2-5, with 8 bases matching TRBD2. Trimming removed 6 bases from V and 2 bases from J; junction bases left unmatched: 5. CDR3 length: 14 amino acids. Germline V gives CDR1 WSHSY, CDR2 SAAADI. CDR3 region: CASRGRGGQETQYF. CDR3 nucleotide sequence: TGCGCCAGCAGGGGTCGGGGGGGTCAAGAGACCCAGTACTTC.

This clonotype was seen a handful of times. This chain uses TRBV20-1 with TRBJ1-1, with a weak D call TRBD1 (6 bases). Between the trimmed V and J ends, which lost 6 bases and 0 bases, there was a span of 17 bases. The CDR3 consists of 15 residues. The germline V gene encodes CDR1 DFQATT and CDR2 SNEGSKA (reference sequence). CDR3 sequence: CSASPWDNLNTEAFF. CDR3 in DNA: TGCAGTGCAAGCCCCTGGGACAACTTGAACACTGAAGCTTTCTTT.

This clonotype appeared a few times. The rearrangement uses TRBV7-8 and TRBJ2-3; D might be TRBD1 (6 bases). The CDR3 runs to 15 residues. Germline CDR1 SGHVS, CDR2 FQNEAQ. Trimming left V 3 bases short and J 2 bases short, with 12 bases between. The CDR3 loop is CASSLGHALTDTQYF. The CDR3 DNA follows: TGTGCCAGCAGCTTGGGACACGCCCTCACAGATACGCAGTATTTT.

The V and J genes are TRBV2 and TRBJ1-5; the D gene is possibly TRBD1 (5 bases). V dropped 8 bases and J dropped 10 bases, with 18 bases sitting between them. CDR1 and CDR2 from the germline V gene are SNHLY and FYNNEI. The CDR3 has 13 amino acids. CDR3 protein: CASVTGQDRPQHF. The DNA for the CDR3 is TGTGCCAGCGTTACAGGCCAAGATCGACCCCAGCATTTT.

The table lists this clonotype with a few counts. Here the CDR3 DNA reads TGTGCCAGCAGAGCCACAGGGAGCACTGAAGCTTTCTTT. Translation: CASRATGSTEAFF. The rearrangement links TRBV6-1 to TRBJ1-1; D is perhaps TRBD1 (6 bases). Germline V gives CDR1 MNHNS, CDR2 SASEGT. Trimming pared 6 bases from V and 4 bases from J, leaving 12 bases between. This CDR3 is 13 amino acids long.

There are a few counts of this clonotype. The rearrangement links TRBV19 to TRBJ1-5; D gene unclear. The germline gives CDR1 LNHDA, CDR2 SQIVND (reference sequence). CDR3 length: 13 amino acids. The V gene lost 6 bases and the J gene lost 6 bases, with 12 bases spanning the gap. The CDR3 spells CASRTSRSQPQHF. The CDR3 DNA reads TGTGCCAGTAGGACGAGCCGGAGTCAGCCCCAGCATTTT.

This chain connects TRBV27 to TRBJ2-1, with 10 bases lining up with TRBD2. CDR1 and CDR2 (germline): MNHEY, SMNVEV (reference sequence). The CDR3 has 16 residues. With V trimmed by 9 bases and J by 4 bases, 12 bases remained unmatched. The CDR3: CASSNRETSGYNEQFF. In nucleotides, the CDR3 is TGTGCCAGTAGCAACAGAGAGACTAGCGGGTACAATGAGCAGTTCTTC.

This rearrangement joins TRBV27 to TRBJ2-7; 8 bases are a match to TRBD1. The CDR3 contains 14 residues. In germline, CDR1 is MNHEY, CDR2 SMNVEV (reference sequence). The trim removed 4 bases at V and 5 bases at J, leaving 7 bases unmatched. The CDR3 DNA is TGTGCCAGCAGTTATACAGGGGGTATCAACGAGCAGTACTTC. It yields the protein CASSYTGGINEQYF.

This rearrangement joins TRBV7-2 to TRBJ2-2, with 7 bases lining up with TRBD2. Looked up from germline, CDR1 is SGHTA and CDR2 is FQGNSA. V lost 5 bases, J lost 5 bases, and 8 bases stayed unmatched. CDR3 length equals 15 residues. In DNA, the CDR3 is TGTGCCAGCAGCCGAGCGGGAATATTAACCGGGGAGCTGTTTTTT. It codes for CASSRAGILTGELFF.

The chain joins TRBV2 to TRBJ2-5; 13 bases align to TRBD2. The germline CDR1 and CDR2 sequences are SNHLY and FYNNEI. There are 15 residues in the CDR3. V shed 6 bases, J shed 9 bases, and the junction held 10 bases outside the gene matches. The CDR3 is CASRMELAGGAAQYF. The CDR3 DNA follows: TGTGCCAGCAGGATGGAACTAGCGGGAGGGGCGGCCCAGTACTTC. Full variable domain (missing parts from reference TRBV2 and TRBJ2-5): EPEVTQTPSHQVTQMGQEVILRCVPISNHLYFYWYRQILGQKVEFLVSFYNNEISEKSEIFDDQFSVERPDGSNFTLKIRSTKLEDSAMYFCASRMELAGGAAQYFGPGTRLLVL.

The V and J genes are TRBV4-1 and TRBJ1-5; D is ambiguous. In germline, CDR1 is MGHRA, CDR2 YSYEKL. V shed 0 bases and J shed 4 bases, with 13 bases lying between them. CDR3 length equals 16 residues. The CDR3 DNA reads TGCGCCAGCAGCCAAGATTCTCTGGGCCTAAATCAGCCCCAGCATTTT. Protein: CASSQDSLGLNQPQHF.

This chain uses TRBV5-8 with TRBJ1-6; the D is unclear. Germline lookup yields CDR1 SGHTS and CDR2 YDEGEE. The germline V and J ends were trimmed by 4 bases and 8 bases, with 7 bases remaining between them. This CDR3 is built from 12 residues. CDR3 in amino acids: CASSVQDSPLHF. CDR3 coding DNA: TGTGCCAGCAGCGTCCAGGATTCACCCCTCCACTTT.

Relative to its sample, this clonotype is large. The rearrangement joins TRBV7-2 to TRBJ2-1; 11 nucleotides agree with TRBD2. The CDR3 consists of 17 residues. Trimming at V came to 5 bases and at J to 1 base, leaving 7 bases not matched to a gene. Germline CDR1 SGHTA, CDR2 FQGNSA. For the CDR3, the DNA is TGTGCCAGCAGCGCTCTAGCGGGGGGCAGTTCCTACAATGAGCAGTTCTTC. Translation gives CASSALAGGSSYNEQFF.

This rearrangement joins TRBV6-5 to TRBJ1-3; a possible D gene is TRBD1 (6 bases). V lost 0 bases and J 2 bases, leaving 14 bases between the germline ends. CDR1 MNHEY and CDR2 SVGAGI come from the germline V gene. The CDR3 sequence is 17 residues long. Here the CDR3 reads CASSYSPTGWAGNTIYF. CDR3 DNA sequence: TGTGCCAGCAGTTACTCGCCAACAGGGTGGGCTGGAAACACCATATATTTT.

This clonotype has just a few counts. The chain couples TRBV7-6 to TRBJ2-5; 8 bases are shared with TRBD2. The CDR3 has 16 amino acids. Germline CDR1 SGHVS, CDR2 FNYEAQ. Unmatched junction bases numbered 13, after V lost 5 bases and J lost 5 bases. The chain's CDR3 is CASSRMVSGSGETQYF. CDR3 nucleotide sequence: TGTGCCAGCAGCCGGATGGTGAGCGGGAGCGGGGAGACCCAGTACTTC.

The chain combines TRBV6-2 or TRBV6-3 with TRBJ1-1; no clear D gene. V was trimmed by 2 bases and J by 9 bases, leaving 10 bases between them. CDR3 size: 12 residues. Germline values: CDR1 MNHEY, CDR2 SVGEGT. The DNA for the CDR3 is TGTGCCAGCAGTTACGGCCGGAACCAAGCTTTCTTT. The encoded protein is CASSYGRNQAFF.

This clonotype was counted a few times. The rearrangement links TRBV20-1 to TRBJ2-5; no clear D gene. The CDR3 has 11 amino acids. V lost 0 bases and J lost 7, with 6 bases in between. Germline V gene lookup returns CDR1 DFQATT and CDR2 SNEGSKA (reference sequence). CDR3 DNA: TGCAGTGCTAGAGACCCTGGGACCCAGTACTTC. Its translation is CSARDPGTQYF.

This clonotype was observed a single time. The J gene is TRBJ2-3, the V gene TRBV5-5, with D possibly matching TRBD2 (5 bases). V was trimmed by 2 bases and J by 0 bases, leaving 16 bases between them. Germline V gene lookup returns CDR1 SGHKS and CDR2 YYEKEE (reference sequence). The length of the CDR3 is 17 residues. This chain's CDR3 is CASSLGLRRHSTDTQYF. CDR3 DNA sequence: TGTGCCAGCAGCTTAGGACTGAGAAGACACAGCACAGATACGCAGTATTTT.